The 18 T cell receptor beta chains below come from one sample, sequenced in a study of cytomegalovirus exposure and HLA in healthy donors. Amplification used 60 Vbeta primers and 13 Jbeta primers. TCRdb keeps only in-frame clones here, not all; method: immunoSEQ multiplex PCR. Among over 150,000 clones listed, around 77% were seen once. Sequencing used PBMCs. These receptor sequences come from a woman between 25 and 40 years old in good health and CMV-seronegative.

The chain uses TRBV5-1 and TRBJ1-1, with 7 bases matching TRBD1. Germline CDR1 and CDR2: SGHRS and YFSETQ. V shed 6 bases, J shed 4 bases, and the junction held 6 bases outside the gene matches. This CDR3 contains 13 residues. The DNA of the CDR3 is TGCGCCAGCACCGGACAGGACCTCACTGAAGCTTTCTTT. It specifies CASTGQDLTEAFF.

This CDR3 is CASSLTDFNSYEQYF. The CDR3 DNA follows: TGCGCCAGCAGCTTGACTGACTTCAACTCCTACGAGCAGTACTTC. This chain links TRBV5-1 with TRBJ2-7; D unclear. CDR1 and CDR2 (germline): SGHRS, YFSETQ. V lost 1 base to trimming and J lost 0 bases, with 11 bases between them. CDR3 length: 15 amino acids.

This clone was detected only once. The V gene is TRBV2, the J gene TRBJ2-3; D is uncertain. Germline V gene sequence: CDR1 SNHLY, CDR2 FYNNEI. This CDR3 has 11 amino acids. Trimming removed 4 bases from V and 6 bases from J, with 5 bases in between. CDR3 sequence (DNA): TGTGCCAGCAGTGCCCAGGATACGCAGTATTTT. Translated: CASSAQDTQYF.

The chain joins TRBV18 to TRBJ2-7; D may be TRBD1 (6 bases). This CDR3 is 14 amino acids long. The V end was cut by 2 bases, the J end by 9 bases, with 17 bases between. Germline CDR1 KGHSH, CDR2 LQKENI. The CDR3 DNA reads as TGTGCCAGCTCACCAACACAGGGCTCTGAGGGGCAGTACTTC. This gives the protein CASSPTQGSEGQYF.

This clone has only one observation. The chain joins TRBV15 to TRBJ1-5; possible D gene TRBD1, 5 bases. The V gene's germline CDR1 is LNHNV and CDR2 YYDKDF (reference sequence). V was trimmed by 0 bases and J by 7 bases, leaving 16 bases between them. This CDR3 spans 16 amino acids. The CDR3 DNA follows: TGTGCCACCAGCAGAGAAACAGGCTATTTTGACCAGCCCCAGCATTTT. Translation: CATSRETGYFDQPQHF.

V is TRBV9 and J is TRBJ2-4; D gene uncertain. CDR1 SGDLS and CDR2 YYNGEE come from the germline V gene. V shed 0 bases and J shed 0 bases, with 10 bases lying between them. The CDR3 runs 16 residues. The CDR3 nucleotides read TGTGCCAGCAGCGTAGGCAGCAGACTAGCCAAAAACATTCAGTACTTC. As protein: CASSVGSRLAKNIQYF.

The J gene is TRBJ1-1, the V gene TRBV4-2; perhaps TRBD1 as D (5 bases). Per the germline V gene, CDR1 is LGHNA and CDR2 is YNFKEQ. CDR3 length equals 15 residues. V was pared by 1 base and J by 4 bases, with 13 bases between. CDR3 in DNA: TGTGCCAGCAGCCAAGGGGACTACGCCGTCACTGAAGCTTTCTTT. Translated, it gives CASSQGDYAVTEAFF.

The gene calls are TRBV27 and TRBJ2-3; D remains unclear. Looked up from germline, CDR1 is MNHEY and CDR2 is SMNVEV (reference sequence). The CDR3 extends over 14 amino acids. Trimming removed 2 bases at V and 1 base at J, with 7 bases between. The CDR3 spells CASSLNRGTDTQYF. CDR3 bases: TGTGCCAGCAGTTTAAACCGGGGCACAGATACGCAGTATTTT.

The V gene is TRBV5-1, the J gene TRBJ2-7, with a possible D match to TRBD2 (5 bases). Per the germline V gene, CDR1 is SGHRS and CDR2 is YFSETQ. The V and J ends lost 4 bases and 2 bases respectively, with 13 bases between them. This CDR3 has 14 amino acids. The CDR3 DNA reads as TGCGCCAGCAGCATAAGTACCGGGACCTACGAGCAGTACTTC. Residues: CASSISTGTYEQYF.

This clone turned up a few times. The chain uses TRBV5-1 and TRBJ2-7; possibly TRBD2 for D (6 bases). Trimming left V 2 bases short and J 3 bases short, with 12 bases between. This CDR3 has 14 amino acids. Germline assignment: CDR1 SGHRS and CDR2 YFSETQ. The CDR3 loop reads CASSFASGYYEQYF. The CDR3, as DNA: TGCGCCAGCAGCTTCGCGAGCGGGTACTACGAGCAGTACTTC.

Points on this clone: This same CDR3 is encoded by further DNA sequences in the sample. The chain links TRBV5-1 to TRBJ2-7, with D maybe TRBD2 (7 bases). The germline V gene encodes CDR1 SGHRS and CDR2 YFSETQ. The CDR3 runs 14 residues. The V gene lost 2 bases and the J gene lost 1 base, with 10 bases spanning the gap. Here the CDR3 reads CASSLRGGSYEQYF. CDR3 coding DNA: TGCGCCAGCAGCTTAAGGGGGGGTTCCTACGAGCAGTACTTC.

The chain uses TRBV4-1 and TRBJ2-5; D is uncertain. Looked up from germline, CDR1 is MGHRA and CDR2 is YSYEKL. This CDR3 has 13 residues. The ends were cut back, 1 base at V and 4 bases at J, with 7 bases in the middle. The CDR3 region has the DNA TGCGCCAGCAGCCAAGTCCCGAGAGAGACCCAGTACTTC. As protein: CASSQVPRETQYF.

The chain is built from TRBV19 and TRBJ2-6; 11 bases fit TRBD1. The germline V gene has CDR1 LNHDA and CDR2 SQIVND (reference sequence). With V trimmed by 2 bases and J by 3 bases, 6 bases remained unmatched. There are 18 residues in the CDR3. CDR3 sequence (DNA): TGTGCCAGTAGTATAAGGACAGGGGGCCTCTTTGGGGCCAACGTCCTGACTTTC. It is translated as CASSIRTGGLFGANVLTF.

The V and J genes are TRBV6-1 and TRBJ2-7; D gene ambiguous. This CDR3 has 13 residues. V dropped 6 bases and J dropped 2 bases, with 11 bases sitting between them. CDR1 is MNHNS, CDR2 SASEGT, per germline. CDR3 DNA: TGTGCCAGCAGGGAGCATCTCCCCTACGAGCAGTACTTC. It translates to CASREHLPYEQYF.

The sample holds a few counts of this clone. The V gene is TRBV7-6, the J gene TRBJ2-7; D uncertain. CDR1 is SGHVS, CDR2 FNYEAQ, per germline. Trimming pared 1 base from V and 3 bases from J, leaving 13 bases between. The CDR3 has 15 amino acids. CDR3 residues: CASSLGVGGLYEQYF. CDR3 bases: TGTGCCAGCAGCTTAGGGGTTGGCGGTCTCTACGAGCAGTACTTC. The full variable domain, rest sourced from reference TRBV7-6 and TRBJ2-7, is GAGVSQSPRYKVTKRGQDVALRCDPISGHVSLYWYRQALGQGPEFLTYFNYEAQQDKSGLPNDRFSAERPEGSISTLTIQRTEQRDSAMYRCASSLGVGGLYEQYFGPGTRLTVT.

J is TRBJ2-5 and V is TRBV6-5; D gene uncertain. The CDR3 loop spans 13 amino acids. Germline CDR1 and CDR2: MNHEY and SVGAGI. V was clipped by 6 bases and J by 4 bases, with 12 bases between them. CDR3 sequence: CASSRLILETQYF. The CDR3 DNA follows: TGTGCCAGCAGCCGACTTATCCTAGAGACCCAGTACTTC.

The chain combines TRBV6-6 with TRBJ2-7; 7 nucleotides match TRBD2. Germline trimming cut 0 bases from V and 5 bases from J; bases unmatched to any gene: 7. This CDR3 contains 15 residues. Germline-derived CDR1 and CDR2 are MNHNY and SVGAGI (reference sequence). The chain's CDR3 is CASSYSGAGLNEQYF. The CDR3 DNA sequence: TGTGCCAGCAGTTACTCGGGAGCGGGGCTAAACGAGCAGTACTTC.

This chain joins TRBV6-6 and TRBJ2-1; 8 bases line up with TRBD2. Germline V CDR1 and CDR2: MNHNY, SVGAGI (reference sequence). The CDR3 consists of 16 residues. With V trimmed by 7 bases and J by 1 base, 9 bases remained unmatched. The CDR3 DNA follows: TGTGCCAGCAAACCCAGCGGGAGTCGGTCCTACAATGAGCAGTTCTTC. Protein: CASKPSGSRSYNEQFF.